The 26 T cell receptor beta chains presented below share a single source sample, sequenced in a study of T cells in Graves' hyperthyroidism and ophthalmopathy. TCR beta CDR3 regions were amplified from RNA. First-round RT-PCR of the TCR CDR3 relied on the HTBI primer set. MiXCR, run by TCRdb on the multiplex PCR reads, gives a single entry per CDR3 protein. Altogether roughly 420,000 distinct CDR3 sequences are present, roughly 15% being singletons, with the ten largest covering about 5%. The specimen was blood. Receptors originate from a woman aged 18-30 years with Graves' hyperthyroidism.

This clonotype was detected many times. This chain uses TRBV6-6 with TRBJ2-3; 8 bases fit TRBD1. The CDR3 length is 16 residues. Germline V gene data show CDR1 as MNHNY and CDR2 as SVGAGI (reference sequence). With 2 bases clipped from V and 3 bases from J, the junction kept 7 bases outside the gene matches. The CDR3 sequence is CASSYGTGGLTDTQYF. The CDR3 coding sequence is TGTGCCAGCAGTTACGGGACAGGTGGCTTAACAGATACGCAGTATTTT.

This clonotype came up many times. V usage is TRBV13 and J usage is TRBJ1-5; 7 nucleotides line up with TRBD1. The CDR3 is 12 residues long. CDR1 and CDR2 (germline): PRHDT, FYEKMQ (reference sequence). V trimming: 5 bases; J trimming: 8 bases; junction bases outside the gene matches: 3. CDR3 amino acids: CASSRQGEPQHF. DNA for the CDR3: TGTGCCAGCAGCAGACAGGGAGAGCCCCAGCATTTT. The full variable domain, its missing parts supplied by reference TRBV13 and TRBJ1-5, is AAGVIQSPRHLIKEKRETATLKCYPIPRHDTVYWYQQGPGQDPQFLISFYEKMQSDKGSIPDRFSAQQFSDYHSELNMSSLELGDSALYFCASSRQGEPQHFGDGTRLSIL.

V is TRBV29-1 and J is TRBJ1-3, with a tentative D call TRBD1 (6 bases). V lost 4 bases, J lost 2 bases, and 15 bases lay in between. The CDR3 loop spans 15 amino acids. Germline V gene sequence: CDR1 SQVTM, CDR2 ANQGSEA. The DNA of the CDR3 is TGCAGCGTTGGAGGTGGGGGGCGAACTGGAAACACCATATATTTT. Translating gives CSVGGGGRTGNTIYF.

The table lists this clonotype with many counts. V usage is TRBV6-1 and J usage is TRBJ1-1, with D unresolved. The CDR3 runs 13 residues. Germline V lookup: CDR1 MNHNS, CDR2 SASEGT. V was trimmed by 6 bases and J by 6 bases, leaving 14 bases between them. CDR3 region: CASRGNDGAEAFF. The CDR3 DNA reads TGTGCCAGCAGGGGCAACGACGGGGCTGAAGCTTTCTTT.

This clonotype appeared many times. V and J are TRBV20-1 and TRBJ2-5; D is perhaps TRBD1 or TRBD2 (5 bases each). The CDR3 totals 14 residues. V lost 3 bases and J lost 0, with 11 bases in between. CDR1 DFQATT and CDR2 SNEGSKA come from the germline V gene (reference sequence). The CDR3: CSASSGTYQETQYF. In DNA, the CDR3 is TGCAGTGCTAGTAGTGGGACGTACCAAGAGACCCAGTACTTC.

In this sample, this clonotype turned up many times. V usage is TRBV13 and J usage is TRBJ1-1; D might be TRBD1 (5 bases). Germline V CDR1 and CDR2: PRHDT, FYEKMQ (reference sequence). V lost 5 bases and J 1 base, leaving 11 bases between the germline ends. The CDR3 covers 14 residues. CDR3 in amino acids: CASSDTGSNTEAFF. CDR3 in DNA: TGTGCCAGCAGCGACACAGGTTCGAACACTGAAGCTTTCTTT.

This clonotype was detected a few times. CDR3 bases: TGTGCCAGCAGCCCCCATAGGGCCCCTACTAACTATGGCTACACCTTC. Protein: CASSPHRAPTNYGYTF. The chain carries TRBV6-2 or TRBV6-3 and TRBJ1-2; D gene ambiguous. The CDR3 totals 16 residues. V lost 6 bases and J lost 0, with 17 bases in between. CDR1 MNHEY and CDR2 SVGEGT come from the germline V gene.

The chain has TRBV3-1 and TRBJ2-7; 7 bases are shared with TRBD2. Germline V gene sequence: CDR1 LGHDT, CDR2 YNNKEL (reference sequence). The J segment lost 0 bases and the V segment lost 4 bases, leaving 6 bases of the junction unmatched. The CDR3 is 15 residues long. The CDR3: CASSLAAGLSYEQYF. In DNA form, the CDR3 reads TGTGCCAGCAGCCTGGCAGCGGGGCTCTCCTACGAGCAGTACTTC.

In the case of this clonotype: A clone one base away is much larger, so this may be a read error. Given the absence of the conserved phenylalanine or tryptophan at the CDR3 end, a read error is likely. This rearrangement joins TRBV12-3 or TRBV12-4 to TRBJ1-6, with 7 bases identical to TRBD1. With V trimmed by 1 base and J by 5 bases, 2 bases remained unmatched. This CDR3 spans 15 amino acids. CDR3 sequence (DNA): TGTGCCAGCAGTTTAGGACAGGGTCATAATTCACCCCTCCACTCT. Translation: CASSLGQGHNSPLHS.

The table lists this clonotype with a few counts. This chain joins TRBV3-1 and TRBJ2-1; 9 bases align to TRBD2. Unmatched junction bases numbered 13, after V lost 1 base and J lost 12 bases. This CDR3 contains 16 residues. Germline CDR1 is LGHDT and CDR2 is YNNKEL (reference sequence). Here the CDR3 reads CASSQVNWLAGIGQFF. The CDR3 DNA follows: TGTGCCAGCAGCCAAGTTAATTGGCTAGCGGGAATTGGGCAGTTCTTC.

The chain recombines TRBV20-1 with TRBJ2-5, with a weak D call TRBD2 (6 bases). There are 11 residues in the CDR3. Germline assignment: CDR1 DFQATT and CDR2 SNEGSKA (reference sequence). Trimming left V 5 bases short and J 7 bases short, with 11 bases between. CDR3 in amino acids: CSAPEGGTQYF. DNA for the CDR3: TGCAGTGCTCCCGAGGGAGGGACCCAGTACTTC.

This chain uses TRBV7-9 with TRBJ1-4; D uncertain. Germline V gene lookup returns CDR1 SEHNR and CDR2 FQNEAQ (reference sequence). The CDR3 length is 15 residues. Between the trimmed V and J ends, which lost 3 bases and 4 bases, there was a span of 12 bases. CDR3 in amino acids: CASSFSGEINEKLFF. The CDR3 DNA reads as TGTGCCAGCAGCTTCTCAGGCGAAATTAATGAAAAACTGTTTTTT. Full variable domain (missing parts from reference TRBV7-9 and TRBJ1-4): DTGVSQNPRHKITKRGQNVTFRCDPISEHNRLYWYRQTLGQGPEFLTYFQNEAQLEKSRLLSDRFSAERPKGSFSTLEIQRTEQGDSAMYLCASSFSGEINEKLFFGSGTQLSVL.

The chain uses TRBV6-2 or TRBV6-3 and TRBJ2-7; D not resolved. The germline gives CDR1 MNHEY, CDR2 SVGEGT. This CDR3 has 16 residues. V dropped 4 bases and J dropped 0 bases, with 16 bases sitting between them. The CDR3 nucleotides are TGTGCCAGCAGTTTAGGGTGGCGGCTCTCCTCCTACGAGCAGTACTTC. Translation: CASSLGWRLSSYEQYF.

This clonotype was picked up many times. The chain carries TRBV12-5 and TRBJ1-1; 7 positions match TRBD1. Germline CDR1 is LGHNT and CDR2 is FRNRAP. Germline trimming cut 0 bases from V and 3 bases from J; bases unmatched to any gene: 13. The CDR3 totals 18 residues. CDR3 bases: TGTGCTAGTGGTTTGGTACTTGGGCGACAGGGAGGATACACTGAAGCTTTCTTT. Amino acids: CASGLVLGRQGGYTEAFF.

This clonotype was seen repeatedly, ten times or more. The CDR3 region is CASSELGTSYEQYF. CDR3 in DNA: TGTGCCAGCAGTGAACTCGGCACCTCCTACGAGCAGTACTTC. V and J are TRBV6-1 and TRBJ2-7; D gene ambiguous. The CDR3 consists of 14 residues. V was cut by 2 bases and J by 0 bases, with 8 bases left in between. The germline V gene has CDR1 MNHNS and CDR2 SASEGT.

Written as DNA, the CDR3 is TGTGCCACCAGTGGCTCTTTACGGGGAGAGACCCAGTACTTC. Its translation: CATSGSLRGETQYF. The gene calls are TRBV7-9 and TRBJ2-5; D perhaps matches TRBD2 (5 bases). Germline CDR1 reads SEHNR; CDR2 reads FQNEAQ (reference sequence). V dropped 10 bases and J dropped 4 bases, with 19 bases sitting between them. The CDR3 length is 14 residues.

This clonotype was seen repeatedly, ten times or more. The chain uses TRBV12-3 or TRBV12-4 and TRBJ1-1; D possibly corresponds to TRBD1 (6 bases). The CDR3 extends over 13 amino acids. Between the trimmed V and J ends, which lost 10 bases and 5 bases, there was a span of 17 bases. CDR3 bases: TGTGCCACCCTCCAAGGGGGACTAACTGAAGCTTTCTTT. This codes for CATLQGGLTEAFF.

The sample holds a few counts of this clonotype. CDR3: CASSLDLGSYGYTF. CDR3 in DNA: TGTGCCAGCAGCTTAGATCTGGGGAGCTATGGCTACACCTTC. The V and J genes are TRBV7-9 and TRBJ1-2; D is undetermined. Germline CDR1 and CDR2: SEHNR and FQNEAQ (reference sequence). The CDR3 is 14 residues long. V lost 1 base, J lost 4 bases, and 10 bases lay in between.

This clonotype was found many times. This sequence joins TRBV5-5 and TRBJ1-1, with 7 nucleotides matching TRBD1. V shed 0 bases, J shed 0 bases, and the junction held 5 bases outside the gene matches. The CDR3 runs to 16 residues. CDR1 SGHKS and CDR2 YYEKEE come from the germline V gene (reference sequence). The CDR3 DNA reads as TGTGCCAGCAGCTTGGCCTGGACAGGAATGAACACTGAAGCTTTCTTT. Protein product: CASSLAWTGMNTEAFF.

This clonotype has ten or more counts. This chain joins TRBV3-1 and TRBJ2-2; TRBD2 aligns across 8 bases. Germline assignment: CDR1 LGHDT and CDR2 YNNKEL (reference sequence). The ends lost 7 bases at V and 1 base at J; junction bases unmatched: 11. The length of the CDR3 is 17 residues. The DNA for the CDR3 is TGTGCCAGCAACCAGAGGAAACTAGCGGTGAACACCGGGGAGCTGTTTTTT. It encodes CASNQRKLAVNTGELFF.

This clonotype has a count of ten or more. The chain combines TRBV5-1 with TRBJ1-5, with unresolved D. The CDR3 sequence is 13 residues long. V dropped 0 bases and J dropped 9 bases, with 10 bases sitting between them. CDR1 and CDR2 (germline): SGHRS, YFSETQ. CDR3 region: CASSLDGSRPQHF. CDR3 DNA: TGCGCCAGCAGCTTGGATGGAAGCCGGCCCCAGCATTTT. Full variable domain (remainder filled in from reference TRBV5-1 and TRBJ1-5): KAGVTQTPRYLIKTRGQQVTLSCSPISGHRSVSWYQQTPGQGLQFLFEYFSETQRNKGNFPGRFSGRQFSNSRSEMNVSTLELGDSALYLCASSLDGSRPQHFGDGTRLSIL.

This clonotype was found a few times. The chain carries TRBV7-2 and TRBJ2-5; 9 nucleotides agree with TRBD2. CDR3 length: 11 amino acids. V lost 2 bases to trimming and J lost 11 bases; unmatched junction nucleotides: 0. Looked up from germline, CDR1 is SGHTA and CDR2 is FQGNSA. CDR3 protein: CASSLLAGQYF. The CDR3 nucleotides read TGTGCCAGCAGCTTACTAGCGGGACAGTACTTC.

This clonotype has just a few counts. The chain couples TRBV30 to TRBJ2-5; no definite D call. CDR3 size: 14 residues. V was shortened by 2 bases and J by 5 bases, with 15 bases between the two germline ends. Looked up from germline, CDR1 is GTSNPN and CDR2 is SVGIG (reference sequence). CDR3 nucleotide sequence: TGTGCCTGGAGTCAAGAGACCGTCCGGGAGACCCAGTACTTC. Its translation: CAWSQETVRETQYF.

The chain links TRBV6-2 or TRBV6-3 to TRBJ1-2; D gene ambiguous. Germline V gene lookup returns CDR1 MNHEY and CDR2 SVGEGT. Trimming cost V 0 bases and J 8 bases, with 13 bases left between them. This CDR3 contains 14 residues. The CDR3 nucleotides read TGTGCCAGCAGTTACTCCGACATGGTGGAGGGCTACACCTTC. It translates to CASSYSDMVEGYTF.

This clonotype was detected many times. The rearrangement joins TRBV12-3 or TRBV12-4 to TRBJ2-2, with 9 nucleotides matching TRBD1. The CDR3 loop spans 21 amino acids. The J segment lost 3 bases and the V segment lost 5 bases, leaving 22 bases of the junction unmatched. CDR3 sequence: CASSPPLLGQPGQGHTGELFF. CDR3 coding DNA: TGTGCCAGCAGTCCTCCGTTATTGGGGCAACCGGGACAGGGTCACACCGGGGAGCTGTTTTTT.

This chain uses TRBV10-2 with TRBJ1-5; possibly TRBD1 for D (5 bases). The germline V gene has CDR1 WSHSY and CDR2 SAAADI. The CDR3 totals 12 residues. The V end lost 4 bases, the J end lost 7 bases, and 8 bases lay between the germline ends. CDR3 amino acids: CASSGQNQPQHF. Written as DNA, the CDR3 is TGCGCCAGCAGTGGACAGAACCAGCCCCAGCATTTT.